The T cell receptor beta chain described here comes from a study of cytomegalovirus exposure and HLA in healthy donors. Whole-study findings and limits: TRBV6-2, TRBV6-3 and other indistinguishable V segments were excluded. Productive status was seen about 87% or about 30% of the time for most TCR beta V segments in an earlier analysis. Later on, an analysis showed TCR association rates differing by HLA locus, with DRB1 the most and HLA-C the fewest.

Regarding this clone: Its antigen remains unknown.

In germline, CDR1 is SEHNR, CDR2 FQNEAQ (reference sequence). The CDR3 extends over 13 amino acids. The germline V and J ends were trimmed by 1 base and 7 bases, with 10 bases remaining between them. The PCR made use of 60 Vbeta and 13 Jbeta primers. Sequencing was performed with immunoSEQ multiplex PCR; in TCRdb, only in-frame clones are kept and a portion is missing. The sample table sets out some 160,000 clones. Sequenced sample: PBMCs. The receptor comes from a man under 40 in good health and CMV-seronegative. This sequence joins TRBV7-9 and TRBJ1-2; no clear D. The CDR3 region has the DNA TGTGCCAGCAGCTTAGGGTCTTCGGGTGGCTACACCTTC. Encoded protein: CASSLGSSGGYTF.